This TCR beta chain was obtained from a study of T cell repertoires in cytomegalovirus infection. For the study at large: It can be stated that public TCR beta signatures indicated CMV infection as well as a matching HLA type.

The ends were cut back, 7 bases at V and 2 bases at J, with 6 bases in the middle. Germline V gene data show CDR1 as MDHEN and CDR2 as SYDVKM. This CDR3 is 12 amino acids long. About this clonotype: Its specificity is unknown.

One entry per CDR3 protein, called by TCRdb with MiXCR from the reads. Of about 180,000 distinct CDR3 sequences in the sample, approximately 14% were seen once. Findings of the study overall: HLA-C-restricted CMV clonotypes gave the most frequent clonotype in two of eight donors. Of the TCR beta families, the public ones yielded a cumulative frequency that identified carriers of CMV plus the relevant HLA.

Sequencing was carried out using PBMCs. The V gene is TRBV28, the J gene TRBJ2-1; D unresolved. This TCR was sampled from a human donor in good health (CMV status not recorded). Some clones in this sample may be carry-over from other donors' samples. The CDR3 coding sequence is TGTGCCAGCATCACCCCCTACAATGAGCAGTTCTTC. Translated, it gives CASITPYNEQFF.